This TCR beta chain was found in a study of blood T cell repertoires in COVID-19. About the research overall: COVID-19 samples from acute and convalescent phases originated in the United States, Italy and Spain.

How the authors handled the data: Amplified reference gene primers provided the basis for estimating nucleated cell counts. Method: immunoSEQ multiplex PCR; TCRdb's copy keeps in-frame clones and lacks some. V and J calls and clone size are as listed in that table; D and trimming were resolved from the DNA. The table lists roughly 250,000 clones, 75% to 85% of them singletons. Material for sequencing was peripheral blood. The clonotype comes from a woman aged 50 to 65 with acute or convalescent COVID-19.

CDR3 loop: CASSLVGTGPYGYTF. DNA of the CDR3: TGTGCCAGCAGCTTGGTAGGGACAGGGCCGTATGGCTACACCTTC. V gene TRBV5-4 combines with J gene TRBJ1-2, with 9 bases identical to TRBD1. V lost 0 bases and J lost 5; bases outside the gene matches: 5. From germline, CDR1 is SGHNT and CDR2 YYREEE (reference sequence). The CDR3 runs to 15 residues.